The T cell receptor (beta chain) described here comes from a study of cytomegalovirus exposure and HLA in healthy donors. The overall study: Researchers previously reported finding roughly 120 million unique TCR beta sequences from 150 million to 200 million T cells. Findings and limits, study-wide: DRB1 showed the most TCR associations and HLA-C the fewest in a later analysis, as rates varied by HLA locus. There were some 150 TCR beta chains listed as cytomegalovirus-associated.

The CDR3 runs to 14 residues. V gave up 5 bases and J gave up 6 bases; unmatched junction bases: 6. The germline gives CDR1 LNHDA, CDR2 SQIVND (reference sequence). As regards this clone: Antigen specificity is unknown.

PCR employed 60 Vbeta and 13 Jbeta primers. This table comes from immunoSEQ multiplex PCR, and its TCRdb copy is limited to in-frame clones, with some not included. Among 100,000 to 150,000 clones listed, roughly 83% were seen once. This chain links TRBV19 with TRBJ2-2; 7 bases map to TRBD1. The TCR was taken from a man between 18 and 35 years old in good health and CMV-seropositive. The material sequenced was PBMCs. CDR3 in DNA: TGTGCCAGTAGTCCGACCGGGACAGCCGGGGAGCTGTTTTTT. Amino acid sequence: CASSPTGTAGELFF.